Following are 23 T cell receptor beta chains from one sample sequenced in a study of CD8+CD57+ T cells in acquired aplastic anemia (dated by TCRdb to 2016 to 2019). Expansion of CD8+CD57+ cells had been shown by flow cytometry in the patients chosen for sequencing. Sequencing relied on an Illumina HiSeq 2000. Genomic DNA served as template for TCR beta VDJ combination and CDR3 sequence profiling. Clones were called with MiXCR by TCRdb after fastp trimmed the public reads at Q25, and only in-frame beta chains were retained. Duplicate CDR3 protein sequences are folded into a single record with the most common DNA and genes. The sample profile shows approximately 100,000 distinct CDR3 sequences; about 63% of them were found once. 60% to 80% of the sample comes from the top ten. The specimen sequenced was sorted CD4+, CD8+, or CD8+CD57+ T cells (not recorded which) from PBMCs. The receptors shown here come from a human donor with aplastic anemia.

This chain links TRBV25-1 with TRBJ2-7; the D is unclear. Germline CDR1 is MGHDK and CDR2 is SYGVNS. Trimming shortened V by 0 bases and J by 5 bases, and 20 bases separated the two germline ends. The CDR3 extends over 17 amino acids. CDR3 nucleotides: TGTGCCAGCAGTGAATACGGGCGCGGCCCAAGAGGCGACGAGCAGTACTTC. Its protein is CASSEYGRGPRGDEQYF.

DNA for the CDR3: TGCAGTGCTAGATACTCTAGCGGGAGGGGAGCCTACAATGAGCAGTTCTTC. Translated: CSARYSSGRGAYNEQFF. The chain carries TRBV20-1 and TRBJ2-1; 12 nucleotides align to TRBD2. The CDR3 covers 17 residues. The V gene end was trimmed by 2 bases and the J gene end by 2 bases; junction bases not matched to a gene: 7. Germline lookup yields CDR1 DFQATT and CDR2 SNEGSKA (reference sequence).

The gene calls are TRBV29-1 and TRBJ1-1, with D uncertain. The V gene lost 4 bases and the J gene lost 0 bases, with 9 bases spanning the gap. Germline V lookup: CDR1 SQVTM, CDR2 ANQGSEA. The CDR3 runs to 13 residues. CDR3 loop: CSVAGRMNTEAFF. The CDR3 coding sequence is TGCAGCGTTGCAGGCAGAATGAACACTGAAGCTTTCTTT.

The chain joins TRBV7-3 to TRBJ1-6, with a tentative D call TRBD1 (5 bases). CDR1 is SGHTA and CDR2 is FQGTGA in the germline V gene. The V gene lost 1 base and the J gene lost 4 bases, with 11 bases spanning the gap. The CDR3 sequence is 16 residues long. The CDR3: CASSLIDSAYNSPLHF. The CDR3 DNA reads TGTGCCAGCAGCTTAATAGACAGCGCTTATAATTCACCCCTCCACTTT.

The rearrangement uses TRBV7-9 and TRBJ2-1; TRBD2 matches at 10 bases. CDR3 length: 15 residues. After removal of 7 bases from V and 4 bases from J, the junction contained 7 bases not matched to a gene. CDR1 and CDR2 from the germline V gene are SEHNR and FQNEAQ (reference sequence). The CDR3 here is CASTISGGPYNEQFF. In DNA form, the CDR3 reads TGTGCCAGCACGATTAGCGGGGGGCCTTACAATGAGCAGTTCTTC.

J is TRBJ1-2 and V is TRBV4-1; D possibly corresponds to TRBD1 (6 bases). This CDR3 region has 17 residues. Between the trimmed V and J ends, which lost 1 base and 3 bases, there was a span of 18 bases. Per germline, CDR1 MGHRA and CDR2 YSYEKL. The CDR3 sequence: CASSQVVVPTGDYGYTF. CDR3 bases: TGCGCCAGCAGCCAAGTTGTAGTCCCGACAGGCGACTATGGCTACACCTTC.

The V and J genes are TRBV2 and TRBJ1-6, with D perhaps TRBD1 (6 bases). The CDR3 consists of 13 residues. V was shortened by 7 bases and J by 6 bases, with 10 bases between the two germline ends. Germline CDR1 and CDR2: SNHLY and FYNNEI. The DNA for the CDR3 is TGTGCCAGCATGCAGGGGCCTAATTCACCCCTCCACTTT. This gives the protein CASMQGPNSPLHF.

On this clonotype: The junction shows a germline mismatch at one end, possibly a read error. CDR3 bases: TGCAGCGTTGATTGGTACGGCACTGAAGCCTTCTTT. It is translated as CSVDWYGTEAFF. The chain joins TRBV29-1 to TRBJ1-1; no definite D call. The CDR3 runs 12 residues. Germline-derived CDR1 and CDR2 are SQVTM and ANQGSEA.

The chain is built from TRBV29-1 and TRBJ2-1; D gene uncertain. V gave up 4 bases and J gave up 3 bases, with 13 bases separating them. Germline V gene lookup returns CDR1 SQVTM and CDR2 ANQGSEA. The CDR3 length is 14 residues. The chain's CDR3 is CSVGLASFYNEQFF. In nucleotides, the CDR3 is TGCAGCGTTGGACTGGCCAGCTTCTACAATGAGCAGTTCTTC.

This clonotype was seen repeatedly, ten times or more. The chain has TRBV13 and TRBJ1-1, with D unclear. The CDR3 covers 14 residues. The germline V and J ends were trimmed by 2 bases and 0 bases, with 7 bases remaining between them. The germline gives CDR1 PRHDT, CDR2 FYEKMQ (reference sequence). This CDR3 reads CASSLISVNTEAFF. For the CDR3, the DNA is TGTGCCAGCAGCTTAATCAGCGTGAACACTGAAGCTTTCTTT.

This clonotype was seen a few times. The J gene is TRBJ1-1, the V gene TRBV15; D gene uncertain. V gave up 9 bases and J gave up 1 base, with 12 bases separating them. The CDR3 is made up of 13 amino acids. CDR1 and CDR2 from the germline V gene are LNHNV and YYDKDF (reference sequence). This CDR3 reads CATSEASNTEAFF. The CDR3 DNA is TGTGCCACTTCGGAAGCCTCGAACACTGAAGCTTTCTTT.

V is TRBV7-9 and J is TRBJ1-1; maybe TRBD1 (6 bases). Germline values: CDR1 SEHNR, CDR2 FQNEAQ (reference sequence). This CDR3 contains 13 residues. The germline V and J ends were trimmed by 1 base and 4 bases, with 7 bases remaining between them. As DNA, the CDR3 is TGTGCCAGCAGCTTAGAGGGGGGCACTGAAGCTTTCTTT. This encodes CASSLEGGTEAFF. Looking up the rest from reference TRBV7-9 and TRBJ1-1 gives the full variable domain: DTGVSQNPRHKITKRGQNVTFRCDPISEHNRLYWYRQTLGQGPEFLTYFQNEAQLEKSRLLSDRFSAERPKGSFSTLEIQRTEQGDSAMYLCASSLEGGTEAFFGQGTRLTVV.

The chain employs TRBV29-1 and TRBJ2-7, with 8 bases fitting TRBD2. The length of the CDR3 is 14 residues. The germline CDR1 and CDR2 sequences are SQVTM and ANQGSEA. J was trimmed by 4 bases and V by 4 bases; bases with no gene match: 9. Here the CDR3 DNA reads TGCAGCGTTGGGGCCGGGAGGGGGAGTTACGAGCAGTACTTC. Translation gives CSVGAGRGSYEQYF.

This clonotype was picked up a small number of times. This sequence joins TRBV5-1 and TRBJ2-7; the D gene is possibly TRBD2 (5 bases). Germline assignment: CDR1 SGHRS and CDR2 YFSETQ. V shed 4 bases and J shed 3 bases, with 8 bases lying between them. CDR3 size: 12 residues. Here the CDR3 reads CASSLGIYEQYF. The CDR3 coding sequence is TGCGCCAGCAGCCTCGGGATCTACGAGCAGTACTTC.

V is TRBV19 and J is TRBJ2-7, with D unclear. V was shortened by 3 bases and J by 6 bases, with 12 bases between the two germline ends. The CDR3 spans 13 residues. CDR1 is LNHDA, CDR2 SQIVND, per germline (reference sequence). The CDR3 region is CASSMVAALEQYF. The DNA of the CDR3 is TGTGCCAGTAGTATGGTGGCAGCTCTCGAGCAGTACTTC.

This clonotype has at least ten counts. The J gene is TRBJ2-3, the V gene TRBV5-6; D perhaps matches TRBD2 (5 bases). With 4 bases removed from V and 1 base from J, the gap between germline ends came to 13 bases. The germline gives CDR1 SGHDT, CDR2 YYEEEE. CDR3 length equals 15 residues. In DNA, the CDR3 is TGTGCCAGCAGCACTGGTTGGGGAGGCACAGATACGCAGTATTTT. This encodes CASSTGWGGTDTQYF.

This clonotype was seen more than once but under ten times. The rearrangement joins TRBV10-3 to TRBJ2-2; 8 nucleotides align to TRBD1. The CDR3 has 14 amino acids. The germline V gene encodes CDR1 ENHRY and CDR2 SYGVKD. The V and J ends lost 6 bases and 2 bases, in that order; junction bases with no gene match: 2. CDR3 DNA sequence: TGTGCCATCAGGGGGACAGGTAACACCGGGGAGCTGTTTTTT. Translating gives CAIRGTGNTGELFF.

The chain uses TRBV24-1 and TRBJ2-5; TRBD2 aligns across 8 bases. Germline CDR1 KGHDR, CDR2 SFDVKD. Germline trimming cut 2 bases from V and 5 bases from J; bases unmatched to any gene: 9. The CDR3 contains 16 residues. The CDR3 reads CATSDSRGGLGETQYF. The CDR3 nucleotides read TGTGCCACCAGTGATTCCCGGGGGGGACTAGGTGAGACCCAGTACTTC.

V usage is TRBV29-1 and J usage is TRBJ1-4; D perhaps matches TRBD1 (6 bases). Germline assignment: CDR1 SQVTM and CDR2 ANQGSEA. This CDR3 is 13 amino acids long. Deletions cut 6 bases from V and 8 bases from J, with 16 bases between. The CDR3 region has the DNA TGCAGCGTCCCAGGGGAAACTTGGGAAAAACTGTTTTTT. Translating it yields CSVPGETWEKLFF.

The sample holds one count of this clonotype. V usage is TRBV6-1 and J usage is TRBJ2-7, with 15 bases identical to TRBD2. The J segment lost 0 bases and the V segment lost 6 bases, leaving 3 bases of the junction unmatched. The germline gives CDR1 MNHNS, CDR2 SASEGT. This CDR3 has 16 amino acids. CDR3 sequence reads: CASRPGLAGGSYEQYF. CDR3 nucleotide sequence: TGTGCCAGCAGGCCGGGACTAGCGGGAGGCTCCTACGAGCAGTACTTC.

The chain employs TRBV2 and TRBJ1-5; D is possibly TRBD1 (5 bases). CDR1 and CDR2 (germline): SNHLY, FYNNEI. CDR3 length equals 14 residues. V shed 4 bases and J shed 3 bases, with 10 bases lying between them. The CDR3 reads CASSGRGINQPQHF. CDR3 sequence (DNA): TGTGCCAGCAGTGGTCGGGGGATCAATCAGCCCCAGCATTTT.

A single count supports this clonotype. This chain connects TRBV15 to TRBJ1-5; D not resolved. The CDR3 sequence is 14 residues long. V was cut by 2 bases and J by 4 bases, with 9 bases left in between. Germline V gene data show CDR1 as LNHNV and CDR2 as YYDKDF (reference sequence). CDR3 bases: TGTGCCACCAGCAGACCCCAGGAGAATCAGCCCCAGCATTTT. This encodes CATSRPQENQPQHF. The full variable domain, with the rest looked up from reference TRBV15 and TRBJ1-5, is DAMVIQNPRYQVTQFGKPVTLSCSQTLNHNVMYWYQQKSSQAPKLLFHYYDKDFNNEADTPDNFQSRRPNTSFCFLDIRSPGLGDTAMYLCATSRPQENQPQHFGDGTRLSIL.

This clonotype was picked up many times. J is TRBJ2-1 and V is TRBV6-4, with D unclear. V lost 4 bases and J lost 0, with 10 bases in between. In germline, CDR1 is MRHNA, CDR2 SNTAGT. This CDR3 is 15 amino acids long. This CDR3 is CASSARAGSYNEQFF. In DNA form, the CDR3 reads TGTGCCAGCAGTGCAAGAGCTGGCTCCTACAATGAGCAGTTCTTC.